This T cell receptor beta chain comes out of a study of T cells in Graves' hyperthyroidism and ophthalmopathy. In regard to this clonotype: Its matching antigen is unknown.

Patients were excluded for uncontrolled infection, other autoimmune disease, pregnancy or lactation. Used for diagnoses were clinical symptoms, serum thyroxine and TRAb, thyroid ultrasound and orbital computed tomography. The CDR3 is 11 amino acids. Germline V gene data show CDR1 as SQVTM and CDR2 as ANQGSEA. V was cut by 7 bases and J by 8 bases, with 11 bases left in between. Study results and limitations: By a 13 V-J model, ophthalmopathy was set apart from stable hyperthyroidism. Among thyroid clonotypes expanded above 0.001, most also appeared in blood.

Amplification yielded TCR beta CDR3 regions, with RNA transcripts as the source. Carried out on the TCR CDR3, a first-round RT-PCR used the HTBI primer set. TCRdb redid the calling of the multiplex PCR reads with MiXCR, one entry per CDR3 protein. Counted here are more than 500,000 distinct CDR3 sequences, more than 45% occurring once; the ten biggest clones make up around 20%. The clonotype was recovered from an adult woman with Graves' disease, either hyperthyroidism or ophthalmopathy (not recorded which). The gene calls are TRBV29-1 and TRBJ2-2, with D unclear. The sequenced material came from peripheral blood or thyroid tissue (not recorded which). The CDR3 sequence is CSADSWGELFF. CDR3 in DNA: TGCAGCGCCGATTCGTGGGGGGAGCTGTTTTTT.